One and the same sample provided the 18 T cell receptor beta chains below, sequenced in a study of response to subunit inactivated influenza vaccine. TCRdb re-called the RT-PCR reads with MiXCR, one entry per CDR3 protein. The repertoire has 500,000 to 600,000 distinct CDR3 sequences, roughly 8.2% of them found once; the top ten carry 10% to 15%. Sequencing was performed on PBMCs from blood, taken around 2 years after vaccination. These TCRs come from a man aged 50 to 69 who received an inactivated influenza vaccine.

The table lists this clonotype with many counts. This chain joins TRBV5-1 and TRBJ2-2, with 14 bases aligning to TRBD2. The germline V gene has CDR1 SGHRS and CDR2 YFSETQ. V trimming: 3 bases; J trimming: 6 bases; junction bases outside the gene matches: 4. The CDR3 is 16 residues long. CDR3: CASSWTSGGRAGELFF. The CDR3 region has the DNA TGCGCCAGCAGCTGGACTAGCGGGGGGCGCGCCGGGGAGCTGTTTTTT.

This chain connects TRBV11-2 to TRBJ1-1; no clear D gene. CDR1 and CDR2 from the germline V gene are SGHAT and FQNNGV. V shed 3 bases and J shed 0 bases, with 11 bases lying between them. The CDR3 runs 15 residues. Here the CDR3 DNA reads TGTGCCAGCAGCTTCTACGGCGCCATGAACACTGAAGCTTTCTTT. Translating gives CASSFYGAMNTEAFF. The full variable domain, with the rest looked up from reference TRBV11-2 and TRBJ1-1, is EAGVAQSPRYKIIEKRQSVAFWCNPISGHATLYWYQQILGQGPKLLIQFQNNGVVDDSQLPKDRFSAERLKGVDSTLKIQPAKLEDSAVYLCASSFYGAMNTEAFFGQGTRLTVV.

The sample holds many counts of this clonotype. The V gene is TRBV9, the J gene TRBJ2-1; D perhaps matches TRBD1 (5 bases). CDR1 is SGDLS, CDR2 YYNGEE, per germline. The V end lost 0 bases, the J end lost 12 bases, and 10 bases lay between the germline ends. This CDR3 is 12 amino acids long. The CDR3 protein is CASSVGQRGQFF. CDR3 in DNA: TGTGCCAGCAGCGTAGGACAGAGAGGGCAGTTCTTC.

At least ten counts were recorded for this clonotype. This chain links TRBV5-5 with TRBJ1-5; D may be TRBD1 (6 bases). The germline V and J ends were trimmed by 4 bases and 0 bases, with 14 bases remaining between them. This CDR3 has 16 residues. Germline V gene data show CDR1 as SGHKS and CDR2 as YYEKEE (reference sequence). CDR3 loop: CASSPIGGDSNQPQHF. Here the CDR3 DNA reads TGTGCCAGCAGCCCCATAGGGGGGGATAGCAATCAGCCCCAGCATTTT.

This clonotype was found a few times. This rearrangement joins TRBV20-1 to TRBJ2-4, with D perhaps TRBD2 (6 bases). Trimming pared 2 bases from V and 10 bases from J, leaving 12 bases between. CDR1 is DFQATT, CDR2 SNEGSKA, per germline (reference sequence). This CDR3 is built from 12 residues. Here the CDR3 DNA reads TGCAGTGCTAGATGGAGGGAGTGGATTCAGTACTTC. Translating gives CSARWREWIQYF.

This clonotype was recorded at least ten times. CDR3 region: CASTKDRVLEKYGNQPQHF. For the CDR3, the DNA is TGCGCCAGCACAAAAGACAGGGTGCTGGAGAAATATGGCAATCAGCCCCAGCATTTT. The rearrangement joins TRBV23-1 to TRBJ1-5; 7 nucleotides line up with TRBD1. TRBV23-1 is treated as an ORF (open reading frame) with a function not yet certain. Trimming cost V 7 bases and J 2 bases; bases outside gene matches: 20. The CDR3 totals 19 residues.

V and J are TRBV6-1 and TRBJ2-7; 13 bases match TRBD2. The CDR3 runs to 16 residues. V trimming: 5 bases; J trimming: 5 bases; junction bases outside the gene matches: 9. Germline values: CDR1 MNHNS, CDR2 SASEGT. Here the CDR3 reads CASSQRTSGSTHEQYF. DNA for the CDR3: TGTGCCAGCAGTCAAAGGACTAGCGGGAGTACCCACGAGCAGTACTTC.

The table lists this clonotype with a few counts. The chain combines TRBV29-1 with TRBJ2-2, with TRBD1 as a possible D gene (6 bases). Germline CDR1 is SQVTM and CDR2 is ANQGSEA. The CDR3 consists of 16 residues. V lost 6 bases and J 6 bases, leaving 23 bases between the germline ends. CDR3 DNA: TGCAGCGTCTCTTACCAACAGGGTGTGTTGGCCGGGGAGCTGTTTTTT. Translating gives CSVSYQQGVLAGELFF.

The chain has TRBV25-1 and TRBJ1-2; D perhaps matches TRBD1 (6 bases). CDR1 and CDR2 (germline): MGHDK, SYGVNS. CDR3 length equals 15 residues. V gave up 6 bases and J gave up 8 bases, with 22 bases separating them. The CDR3 DNA reads TGTGCCAGCAGCGAAAGGGGACGGACAGCTGAAGGCTACACCTTC. The encoded protein is CASSERGRTAEGYTF.

Comment on this clonotype: One end of the junction is discordant with germline, which a read error may explain. V gene TRBV20-1 combines with J gene TRBJ1-2; D gene uncertain. Germline CDR1 is DFQATT and CDR2 is SNEGSKA (reference sequence). This CDR3 spans 12 amino acids. The CDR3 loop reads CSAQGGSYDYTF. The DNA of the CDR3 is TGCAGTGCCCAAGGAGGAAGCTATGACTACACCTTC.

This clonotype was found many times. V and J are TRBV11-2 and TRBJ2-3, with D possibly matching TRBD2 (6 bases). Germline values: CDR1 SGHAT, CDR2 FQNNGV. The length of the CDR3 is 17 residues. The germline V and J ends were trimmed by 0 bases and 1 base, with 14 bases remaining between them. CDR3 sequence (DNA): TGTGCCAGCAGCTTAGATCGGGGGACCCCAGGCACAGATACGCAGTATTTT. Translation gives CASSLDRGTPGTDTQYF.

At least ten counts were recorded for this clonotype. The chain carries TRBV9 and TRBJ1-2; D gene uncertain. Germline V gene lookup returns CDR1 SGDLS and CDR2 YYNGEE. V gave up 0 bases and J gave up 4 bases, with 4 bases separating them. This CDR3 has 12 amino acids. The CDR3, as DNA: TGTGCCAGCAGCGTAGACAGCTATGGCTACACCTTC. This sequence encodes CASSVDSYGYTF.

This clonotype showed up many times. This chain connects TRBV11-2 to TRBJ1-6, with a weak D call TRBD1 (6 bases). The CDR3 is 13 amino acids. CDR1 and CDR2 (germline): SGHAT, FQNNGV. V lost 5 bases, J lost 8 bases, and 10 bases lay in between. The DNA for the CDR3 is TGTGCCAGCAGCGCAAGGACAGATTCACCCCTCCACTTT. It specifies CASSARTDSPLHF.

This clonotype came up many times. V and J are TRBV12-3 or TRBV12-4 and TRBJ1-6; TRBD1 matches at 7 bases. This CDR3 has 14 amino acids. The J segment lost 7 bases and the V segment lost 6 bases, leaving 6 bases of the junction unmatched. In DNA form, the CDR3 reads TGTGCCAGCAGGCGGAACAGGGGAAATTCACCCCTCCACTTT. Its protein is CASRRNRGNSPLHF.

There are a few counts of this clonotype. This rearrangement joins TRBV27 to TRBJ1-1; D is perhaps TRBD1 (5 bases). Germline V CDR1 and CDR2: MNHEY, SMNVEV (reference sequence). V was shortened by 1 base and J by 6 bases, with 9 bases between the two germline ends. The CDR3 spans 13 residues. The CDR3: CASSLWRDSEAFF. The CDR3 bases are TGTGCCAGCAGTTTATGGCGGGACTCTGAAGCTTTCTTT.

The CDR3 loop is CASSVGPGKGNIQYF. CDR3 DNA sequence: TGTGCCAGCAGCGTAGGTCCGGGAAAGGGGAACATTCAGTACTTC. The J gene is TRBJ2-4, the V gene TRBV9; D is possibly TRBD1 or TRBD2 (5 bases each). The CDR3 spans 15 residues. The germline V gene encodes CDR1 SGDLS and CDR2 YYNGEE. Trimming pared 0 bases from V and 7 bases from J, leaving 14 bases between.

In its sample, this clonotype was seen many times. This chain connects TRBV5-1 to TRBJ2-2, with D possibly matching TRBD1 (6 bases). CDR1 and CDR2 from the germline V gene are SGHRS and YFSETQ. V was pared by 2 bases and J by 6 bases, with 14 bases between. This CDR3 is 15 amino acids long. In nucleotides, the CDR3 is TGCGCCAGCAGCTTCGGGCAGGGGAAGTCCGGGGAGCTGTTTTTT. It yields the protein CASSFGQGKSGELFF.

This clonotype was counted a few times. This chain uses TRBV5-6 with TRBJ1-2; D not certain. The V gene lost 1 base and the J gene lost 6 bases, with 4 bases spanning the gap. The CDR3 contains 11 residues. Germline CDR1 SGHDT, CDR2 YYEEEE. This CDR3 reads CASSLTDGYTF. As DNA, the CDR3 is TGTGCCAGCAGCTTGACAGATGGCTACACCTTC.